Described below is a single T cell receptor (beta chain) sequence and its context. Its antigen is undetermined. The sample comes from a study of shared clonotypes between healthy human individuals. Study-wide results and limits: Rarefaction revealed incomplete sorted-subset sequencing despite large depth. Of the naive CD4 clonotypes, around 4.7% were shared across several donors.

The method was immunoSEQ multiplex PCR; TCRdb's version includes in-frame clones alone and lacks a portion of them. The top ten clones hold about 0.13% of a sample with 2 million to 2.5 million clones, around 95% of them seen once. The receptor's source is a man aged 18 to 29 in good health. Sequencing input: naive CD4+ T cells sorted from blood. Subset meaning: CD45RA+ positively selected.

The CDR3: CASSIDGPKSGPILYEQYF. The CDR3 DNA reads TGTGCCAGTAGTATAGACGGCCCCAAGTCTGGCCCAATCCTCTACGAGCAGTACTTC. The chain recombines TRBV19 with TRBJ2-7; D is undetermined. Trimming took off 0 bases at V and 3 bases at J, with 24 bases between the two ends. Germline CDR1 and CDR2: LNHDA and SQIVND (reference sequence). The CDR3 contains 19 residues.